These 25 T cell receptor beta chains share one sample of origin, sequenced in a study of chemoradiotherapy in HPV16-positive cancers. The table came from immunoSEQ multiplex PCR; TCRdb's copy has only in-frame clones and leaves some out. The sample consists of thousands of clones, over 55% of them appearing once. The sample in question was tumor tissue, obtained from a patient who underwent chemoradiotherapy. The receptor source for this set is a human donor with HPV-associated anogenital cancer.

This clone occurred once. In nucleotides, the CDR3 is TGTGCCAGCAGCTTAGGGTCAGGGCGATACAATGAGCAGTTCTTC. It specifies CASSLGSGRYNEQFF. The genes are TRBV7-7 and TRBJ2-1; tentatively, D is TRBD1 (5 bases). Germline CDR1 SSHAT, CDR2 FNYEAQ (reference sequence). CDR3 length equals 15 residues. Trimming cost V 1 base and J 4 bases, with 11 bases left between them.

V gene TRBV5-6 combines with J gene TRBJ2-3; 9 bases map to TRBD2. Trimming at V came to 2 bases and at J to 5 bases, leaving 9 bases not matched to a gene. The CDR3 is 16 amino acids. Germline V gene lookup returns CDR1 SGHDT and CDR2 YYEEEE. The CDR3 DNA reads as TGTGCCAGCAGCTTCTTAGGGCGGGGGGGCCGAGATACGCAGTATTTT. Encoded protein: CASSFLGRGGRDTQYF.

J is TRBJ2-5 and V is TRBV5-1, with TRBD2 matching 11 bases. CDR1 and CDR2 from the germline V gene are SGHRS and YFSETQ. The CDR3 sequence is 17 residues long. J was trimmed by 2 bases and V by 5 bases; bases with no gene match: 11. This CDR3 reads CASSEGVLAGVQETQYF. The CDR3 DNA reads TGCGCCAGCAGTGAGGGGGTACTAGCGGGGGTACAAGAGACCCAGTACTTC.

The chain uses TRBV27 and TRBJ1-5; possibly TRBD1 for D (6 bases). The CDR3 loop spans 14 amino acids. The germline gives CDR1 MNHEY, CDR2 SMNVEV (reference sequence). Trimming cost V 3 bases and J 2 bases, with 8 bases left between them. The DNA for the CDR3 is TGTGCCAGCAGTTTTGGGGGCCGCAATCAGCCCCAGCATTTT. This sequence encodes CASSFGGRNQPQHF.

This clone was observed a few times. The chain recombines TRBV12-5 with TRBJ2-4; 9 nucleotides agree with TRBD1. This CDR3 has 17 residues. V trimming: 0 bases; J trimming: 0 bases; junction bases outside the gene matches: 3. CDR1 is LGHNT and CDR2 is FRNRAP in the germline V gene. The DNA for the CDR3 is TGTGCTAGTGGTTTGGTACGGGGACAGGGAGCCAAAAACATTCAGTACTTC. Protein product: CASGLVRGQGAKNIQYF.

This sequence joins TRBV5-1 and TRBJ1-4; D perhaps matches TRBD1 (5 bases). Trimming removed 4 bases at V and 3 bases at J, with 16 bases between. The CDR3 is made up of 16 amino acids. The germline gives CDR1 SGHRS, CDR2 YFSETQ. The DNA of the CDR3 is TGCGCCAGCAGCCTTGGTGGGGCAGGGCCTAATGAAAAACTGTTTTTT. Translation gives CASSLGGAGPNEKLFF.

The chain has TRBV9 and TRBJ2-7, with D possibly matching TRBD1 (6 bases). Trimming stripped 3 bases from V and 1 base from J, with 11 bases between. Germline CDR1 reads SGDLS; CDR2 reads YYNGEE. The CDR3 has 14 amino acids. The CDR3 DNA reads TGTGCCAGCAGCGGGCTACAGGGATCCTACGAGCAGTACTTC. Residues: CASSGLQGSYEQYF.

The gene calls are TRBV7-2 and TRBJ2-5; tentatively, D is TRBD2 (6 bases). The CDR3 is 13 residues long. Germline V gives CDR1 SGHTA, CDR2 FQGNSA. The V end lost 3 bases, the J end lost 5 bases, and 10 bases lay between the germline ends. DNA for the CDR3: TGTGCCAGCAGCTTTGCGGGATCGGAGACCCAGTACTTC. This encodes CASSFAGSETQYF.

The rearrangement uses TRBV6-5 and TRBJ2-7; 10 positions agree with TRBD2. The CDR3 extends over 14 amino acids. Losses at the gene ends were 6 bases for V and 5 bases for J; bases not matched to a gene: 7. Germline CDR1 reads MNHEY; CDR2 reads SVGAGI. CDR3 nucleotide sequence: TGTGCCAGCAGCTATAGCGGGAGGAAAGACGAGCAGTACTTC. Amino acids: CASSYSGRKDEQYF.

The rearrangement joins TRBV14 to TRBJ2-7; 8 positions agree with TRBD2. CDR1 and CDR2 (germline): SGHDN, FVKESK. With V trimmed by 6 bases and J by 2 bases, 9 bases remained unmatched. This CDR3 spans 15 amino acids. In DNA, the CDR3 is TGTGCCAGCAGTCCTAGCGGGTTTAGTACCTACGAGCAGTACTTC. It is translated as CASSPSGFSTYEQYF.

J is TRBJ2-7 and V is TRBV5-1, with a possible D match to TRBD1 (5 bases). In germline, CDR1 is SGHRS, CDR2 YFSETQ. The V end was cut by 2 bases, the J end by 2 bases, with 14 bases between. There are 15 residues in the CDR3. DNA of the CDR3: TGCGCCAGCAGCTTCAGCAGAGACAGAACCTACGAGCAGTACTTC. Translation: CASSFSRDRTYEQYF.

The chain is built from TRBV5-6 and TRBJ2-6; 7 bases are a match to TRBD1. CDR1 is SGHDT, CDR2 YYEEEE, per germline. The length of the CDR3 is 16 residues. After removal of 5 bases from V and 0 bases from J, the junction contained 5 bases not matched to a gene. CDR3 DNA sequence: TGTGCCAGCAGTGGACAGGACAACTCTGGGGCCAACGTCCTGACTTTC. This sequence encodes CASSGQDNSGANVLTF. The full variable domain, in which reference TRBV5-6 and TRBJ2-6 provide the parts outside the CDR3, is DAGVTQSPTHLIKTRGQQVTLRCSPKSGHDTVSWYQQALGQGPQFIFQYYEEEERQRGNFPDRFSGHQFPNYSSELNVNALLLGDSALYLCASSGQDNSGANVLTFGAGSRLTVL.

This chain joins TRBV10-2 and TRBJ2-7; D not certain. V dropped 1 base and J dropped 0 bases, with 7 bases sitting between them. CDR1 WSHSY and CDR2 SAAADI come from the germline V gene. CDR3 length: 14 residues. The chain's CDR3 is CASSELRSSYEQYF. In DNA form, the CDR3 reads TGCGCCAGCAGTGAGTTGAGGAGCTCCTACGAGCAGTACTTC.

The rearrangement links TRBV7-2 to TRBJ1-2; 12 nucleotides match TRBD1. Losses at the gene ends were 3 bases for V and 4 bases for J; bases not matched to a gene: 3. Germline V gene data show CDR1 as SGHTA and CDR2 as FQGNSA. CDR3 size: 15 residues. The CDR3 DNA reads as TGTGCCAGCAGCTTGGGACAGGGGGCTTTCTATGGCTACACCTTC. Its protein product is CASSLGQGAFYGYTF.

The chain links TRBV14 to TRBJ1-2; D call uncertain. CDR3 length: 13 residues. The germline CDR1 and CDR2 sequences are SGHDN and FVKESK. Trimming removed 5 bases from V and 0 bases from J, with 7 bases in between. The CDR3 here is CASSSLTNYGYTF. As DNA, the CDR3 is TGTGCCAGCAGCTCCCTGACTAACTATGGCTACACCTTC.

The rearrangement uses TRBV7-9 and TRBJ2-2, with TRBD1 matching over 9 bases. From germline, CDR1 is SEHNR and CDR2 FQNEAQ (reference sequence). V dropped 5 bases and J dropped 7; count of bases not matched to a gene: 8. The CDR3 runs 15 residues. The DNA for the CDR3 is TGTGCCAGCAGCAGACCTCGACAGGGGGACGGGGAGCTGTTTTTT. Protein: CASSRPRQGDGELFF.

The chain joins TRBV9 to TRBJ1-5, with D possibly matching TRBD1 (5 bases). This CDR3 has 16 residues. Germline V gene lookup returns CDR1 SGDLS and CDR2 YYNGEE. V lost 0 bases, J lost 0 bases, and 10 bases lay in between. CDR3 bases: TGTGCCAGCAGCGTAGGGGACGGAGATAGCAATCAGCCCCAGCATTTT. It is translated as CASSVGDGDSNQPQHF.

This chain connects TRBV27 to TRBJ2-3; 9 nucleotides align to TRBD2. J was trimmed by 4 bases and V by 5 bases; bases with no gene match: 13. CDR1 MNHEY and CDR2 SMNVEV come from the germline V gene (reference sequence). This CDR3 has 17 residues. The CDR3 reads CASSPIPSGVGADTQYF. CDR3 nucleotide sequence: TGTGCCAGCAGTCCAATCCCTAGCGGGGTAGGGGCAGATACGCAGTATTTT.

This clone turned up a few times. This chain uses TRBV25-1 with TRBJ1-2; D not resolved. The CDR3 is made up of 13 amino acids. The germline V and J ends were trimmed by 4 bases and 2 bases, with 8 bases remaining between them. From germline, CDR1 is MGHDK and CDR2 SYGVNS. The CDR3 DNA reads TGTGCCAGCAGTGTGGCCCGAAACTATGGCTACACCTTC. Its translation is CASSVARNYGYTF.

The chain couples TRBV11-2 to TRBJ1-4; TRBD1 matches 9 bases. In germline, CDR1 is SGHAT, CDR2 FQNNGV. The V and J ends lost 3 bases and 5 bases, in that order; junction bases with no gene match: 4. CDR3 length: 15 amino acids. CDR3 in DNA: TGTGCCAGCAGCTTGCATGACAGGGGGAATGAAAAACTGTTTTTT. As protein: CASSLHDRGNEKLFF.

This clone showed up just a few times. The gene calls are TRBV7-9 and TRBJ1-5, with TRBD1 identical over 8 bases. The V gene end was trimmed by 1 base and the J gene end by 0 bases; junction bases not matched to a gene: 8. Germline lookup yields CDR1 SEHNR and CDR2 FQNEAQ (reference sequence). The CDR3 spans 18 residues. The CDR3 nucleotides read TGTGCCAGCAGCTTAGGGACAGGGTTTTTGGGTAGCAATCAGCCCCAGCATTTT. Protein product: CASSLGTGFLGSNQPQHF.

This clone was counted only a few times. This rearrangement joins TRBV9 to TRBJ1-6, with a possible D match to TRBD1 (5 bases). From germline, CDR1 is SGDLS and CDR2 YYNGEE. The CDR3 consists of 13 residues. V was shortened by 0 bases and J by 11 bases, with 9 bases between the two germline ends. The CDR3 here is CASSVGGVPPLHF. The CDR3 DNA follows: TGTGCCAGCAGCGTAGGAGGGGTTCCACCCCTCCACTTT.

The chain links TRBV19 to TRBJ2-7, with TRBD2 matching 9 bases. The CDR3 is 16 amino acids. V was pared by 7 bases and J by 3 bases, with 13 bases of the junction left unmatched. From germline, CDR1 is LNHDA and CDR2 SQIVND (reference sequence). The CDR3 region is CASTPRAGGDFYEQYF. The CDR3 DNA is TGTGCCAGTACCCCTCGGGCGGGGGGGGATTTCTACGAGCAGTACTTC. The variable domain in full, completed from reference TRBV19 and TRBJ2-7, reads DGGITQSPKYLFRKEGQNVTLSCEQNLNHDAMYWYRQDPGQGLRLIYYSQIVNDFQKGDIAEGYSVSREKKESFPLTVTSAQKNPTAFYLCASTPRAGGDFYEQYFGPGTRLTVT.

This clone was seen more than once but under ten times. This sequence joins TRBV2 and TRBJ1-2; possible D gene TRBD1, 5 bases. The CDR3 loop spans 12 amino acids. The germline gives CDR1 SNHLY, CDR2 FYNNEI. V shed 6 bases and J shed 8 bases, with 13 bases lying between them. CDR3: CASRLQAGGYTF. In DNA, the CDR3 is TGTGCCAGCAGGCTCCAGGCAGGGGGCTACACCTTC.

There are a few counts of this clone. CDR3 protein: CASSLAGGQETQYF. In DNA, the CDR3 is TGCGCCAGCAGCTTGGCGGGGGGGCAAGAGACCCAGTACTTC. V is TRBV5-1 and J is TRBJ2-5; 8 bases match TRBD2. This CDR3 is 14 amino acids long. CDR1 SGHRS and CDR2 YFSETQ come from the germline V gene. V lost 0 bases to trimming and J lost 2 bases; unmatched junction nucleotides: 0.